This TCR beta chain was recovered during a study of CD8 T cells in Susac syndrome. V lost 2 bases and J 0 bases, leaving 14 bases between the germline ends. This CDR3 region has 16 residues. Germline V CDR1 and CDR2: MGHRA, YSYEKL. RNA, at about 0.45 to 1 ug, was reverse transcribed with random hexamers. TCRdb itself ran the immunoSEQ multiplex PCR reads through MiXCR, one entry per CDR3 protein. The sample lists around 80,000 distinct CDR3 sequences, about 93% occurring once. What was sequenced was CD8+ T cells from PBMCs. This TCR was sampled from a human donor with Susac syndrome. The rearrangement uses TRBV4-1 and TRBJ2-7, with D possibly matching TRBD2 (5 bases). For the CDR3, the DNA is TGCGCCAGCAGCCAACAAAGCGGACGAAGCTCCTACGAGCAGTACTTC. This gives the protein CASSQQSGRSSYEQYF.